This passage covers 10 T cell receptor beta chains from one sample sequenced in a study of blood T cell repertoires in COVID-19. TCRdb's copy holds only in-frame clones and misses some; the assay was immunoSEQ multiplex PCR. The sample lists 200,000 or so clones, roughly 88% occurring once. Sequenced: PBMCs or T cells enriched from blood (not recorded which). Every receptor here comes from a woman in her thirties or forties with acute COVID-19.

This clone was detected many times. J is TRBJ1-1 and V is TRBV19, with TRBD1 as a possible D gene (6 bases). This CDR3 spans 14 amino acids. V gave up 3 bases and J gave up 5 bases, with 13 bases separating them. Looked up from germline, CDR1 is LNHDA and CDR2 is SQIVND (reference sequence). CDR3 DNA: TGTGCCAGTAGTATCTACAGGGACCGGACTGAAGCTTTCTTT. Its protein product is CASSIYRDRTEAFF.

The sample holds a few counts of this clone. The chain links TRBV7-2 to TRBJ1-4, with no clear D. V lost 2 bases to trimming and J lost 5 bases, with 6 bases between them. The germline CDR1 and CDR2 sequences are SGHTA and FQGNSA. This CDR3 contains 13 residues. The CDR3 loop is CASSLSRNEKLFF. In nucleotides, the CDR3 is TGTGCCAGCAGCTTATCCAGGAATGAAAAACTGTTTTTT.

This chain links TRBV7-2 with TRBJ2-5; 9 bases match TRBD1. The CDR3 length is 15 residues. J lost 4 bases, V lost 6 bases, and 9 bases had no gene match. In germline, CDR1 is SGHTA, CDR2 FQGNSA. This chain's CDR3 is CASSLQGASGETQYF. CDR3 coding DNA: TGTGCCAGCAGTTTACAGGGGGCCTCGGGAGAGACCCAGTACTTC. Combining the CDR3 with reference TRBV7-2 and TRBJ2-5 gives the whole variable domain GAGVSQSPSNKVTEKGKDVELRCDPISGHTALYWYRQSLGQGLEFLIYFQGNSAPDKSGLPSDRFSAERTGGSVSTLTIQRTQQEDSAVYLCASSLQGASGETQYFGPGTRLLVL.

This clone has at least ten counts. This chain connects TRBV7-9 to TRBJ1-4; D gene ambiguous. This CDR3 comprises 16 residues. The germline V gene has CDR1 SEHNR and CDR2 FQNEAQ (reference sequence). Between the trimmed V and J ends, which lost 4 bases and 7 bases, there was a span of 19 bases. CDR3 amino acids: CASSSTGGKNGEKLFF. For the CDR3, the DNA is TGTGCCAGCAGCTCCACGGGAGGGAAGAATGGTGAAAAACTGTTTTTT.

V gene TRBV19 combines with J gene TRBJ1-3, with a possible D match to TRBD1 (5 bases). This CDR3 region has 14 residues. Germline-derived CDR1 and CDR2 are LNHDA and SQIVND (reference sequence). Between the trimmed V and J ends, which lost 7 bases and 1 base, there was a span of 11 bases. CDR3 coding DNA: TGTGCCAGTAATTCCAGGGTGTCTGGAAACACCATATATTTT. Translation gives CASNSRVSGNTIYF.

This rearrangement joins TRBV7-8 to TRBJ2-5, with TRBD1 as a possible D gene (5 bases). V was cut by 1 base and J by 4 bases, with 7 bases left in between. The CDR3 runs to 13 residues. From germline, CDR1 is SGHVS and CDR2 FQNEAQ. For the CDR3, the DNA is TGTGCCAGCAGCTTAGACAGGCGAGAGACCCAGTACTTC. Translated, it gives CASSLDRRETQYF.

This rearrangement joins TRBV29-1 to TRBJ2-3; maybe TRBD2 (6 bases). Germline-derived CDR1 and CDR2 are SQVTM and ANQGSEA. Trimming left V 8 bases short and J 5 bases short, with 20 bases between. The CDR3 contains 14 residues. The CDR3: CSSSPGVPGDTQYF. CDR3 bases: TGCAGCTCCTCGCCGGGGGTACCTGGAGATACGCAGTATTTT.

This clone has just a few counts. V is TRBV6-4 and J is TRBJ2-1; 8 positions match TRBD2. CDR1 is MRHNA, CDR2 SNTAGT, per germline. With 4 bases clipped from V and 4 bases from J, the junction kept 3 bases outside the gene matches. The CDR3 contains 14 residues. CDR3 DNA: TGTGCCAGCAGTGGGCTAGCGGGTTACAATGAGCAGTTCTTC. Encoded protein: CASSGLAGYNEQFF.

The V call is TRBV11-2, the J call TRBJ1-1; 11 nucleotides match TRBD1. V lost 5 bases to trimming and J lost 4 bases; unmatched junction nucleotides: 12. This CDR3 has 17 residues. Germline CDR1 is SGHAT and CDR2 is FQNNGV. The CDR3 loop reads CASSILRGQGERTEAFF. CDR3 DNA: TGTGCCAGCAGCATCCTGAGGGGACAGGGGGAACGCACTGAAGCTTTCTTT.

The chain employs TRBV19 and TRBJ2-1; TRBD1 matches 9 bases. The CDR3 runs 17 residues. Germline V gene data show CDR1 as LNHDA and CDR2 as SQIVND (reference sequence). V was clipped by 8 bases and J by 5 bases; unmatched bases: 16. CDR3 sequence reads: CASSKKPGQGANNEQFF. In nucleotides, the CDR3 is TGTGCCAGTTCGAAGAAACCGGGACAGGGAGCCAACAATGAGCAGTTCTTC.